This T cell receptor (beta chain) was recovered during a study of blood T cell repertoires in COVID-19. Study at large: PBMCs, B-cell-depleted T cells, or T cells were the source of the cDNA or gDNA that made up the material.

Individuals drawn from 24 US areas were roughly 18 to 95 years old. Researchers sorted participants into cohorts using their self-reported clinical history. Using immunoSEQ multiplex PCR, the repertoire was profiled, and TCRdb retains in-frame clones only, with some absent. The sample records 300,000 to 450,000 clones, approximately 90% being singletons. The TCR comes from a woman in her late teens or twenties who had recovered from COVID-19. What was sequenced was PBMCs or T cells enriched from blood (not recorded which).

The CDR3 DNA is TGTGCCAGCAGCTTAGTAGCGGGGGGCCACAATGAGCAGTTCTTC. It yields the protein CASSLVAGGHNEQFF. The chain links TRBV7-2 to TRBJ2-1, with 10 bases fitting TRBD2. CDR3 size: 15 residues. The germline CDR1 and CDR2 sequences are SGHTA and FQGNSA. Losses at the gene ends were 1 base for V and 5 bases for J; bases not matched to a gene: 2.